The 32 T cell receptor beta chains presented below share a single source sample, sequenced in a study of blood T cell repertoires in COVID-19. Sequencing was performed with immunoSEQ multiplex PCR; in TCRdb, only in-frame clones are kept and a portion is missing. The sample includes around 17,000 clones, more than 75% of them seen just once. Sequenced: peripheral blood. These receptors were collected from a man aged 60 to 69 with active COVID-19.

The chain employs TRBV7-3 and TRBJ2-5; perhaps TRBD1 as D (6 bases). Trimming stripped 5 bases from V and 4 bases from J, with 11 bases between. The CDR3 is 13 amino acids. The germline gives CDR1 SGHTA, CDR2 FQGTGA. CDR3 sequence reads: CASSPRGGETQYF. Here the CDR3 DNA reads TGTGCCAGCAGCCCCAGGGGCGGAGAGACCCAGTACTTC.

By its share, this clone is medium-sized (0.01 to 0.1%). The chain has TRBV19 and TRBJ1-2; 7 nucleotides match TRBD1. V shed 6 bases, J shed 8 bases, and the junction held 3 bases outside the gene matches. The CDR3 covers 11 residues. CDR1 LNHDA and CDR2 SQIVND come from the germline V gene (reference sequence). CDR3 DNA sequence: TGTGCCAGTAGGACAGGGAACGGCTACACCTTC. Encoded protein: CASRTGNGYTF. Complete variable domain (other parts from reference TRBV19 and TRBJ1-2): DGGITQSPKYLFRKEGQNVTLSCEQNLNHDAMYWYRQDPGQGLRLIYYSQIVNDFQKGDIAEGYSVSREKKESFPLTVTSAQKNPTAFYLCASRTGNGYTFGSGTRLTVV.

The CDR3 sequence: CASSVQEQNYGYTF. In DNA, the CDR3 is TGTGCCAGCAGCGTACAGGAACAGAACTATGGCTACACCTTC. The chain couples TRBV9 to TRBJ1-2, with D hard to call. Trimming shortened V by 1 base and J by 2 bases, and 9 bases separated the two germline ends. The CDR3 runs to 14 residues. Germline CDR1 reads SGDLS; CDR2 reads YYNGEE. Complete variable domain (other parts from reference TRBV9 and TRBJ1-2): DSGVTQTPKHLITATGQRVTLRCSPRSGDLSVYWYQQSLDQGLQFLIQYYNGEERAKGNILERFSAQQFPDLHSELNLSSLELGDSALYFCASSVQEQNYGYTFGSGTRLTVV.

The CDR3 sequence: CASSYMTAGNSPLHF. Written as DNA, the CDR3 is TGTGCCAGCAGTTATATGACGGCGGGCAATTCACCCCTCCACTTT. The V gene is TRBV6-5, the J gene TRBJ1-6; D is unclear. CDR1 is MNHEY, CDR2 SVGAGI, per germline. V was cut by 3 bases and J by 7 bases, with 13 bases left in between. CDR3 size: 15 residues.

The chain combines TRBV14 with TRBJ1-3, with D possibly TRBD1 on 5 matching bases. With 8 bases removed from V and 0 bases from J, the gap between germline ends came to 11 bases. CDR3 length: 14 residues. Germline values: CDR1 SGHDN, CDR2 FVKESK. The CDR3 nucleotides are TGTGCCAGCCTCGGACACAGCTCTGGAAACACCATATATTTT. Encoded protein: CASLGHSSGNTIYF.

J is TRBJ1-6 and V is TRBV18; unclear D gene. V shed 2 bases and J shed 9 bases, with 14 bases lying between them. There are 15 residues in the CDR3. Germline V CDR1 and CDR2: KGHSH, LQKENI. The CDR3 coding sequence is TGTGCCAGCTCACCAGACCAGAGGCGAGGTTCACCCCTCCACTTT. Translated, it gives CASSPDQRRGSPLHF.

The chain joins TRBV11-1 to TRBJ1-4; the D is unclear. The CDR3 spans 14 residues. In germline, CDR1 is SGHAT, CDR2 FQDESV (reference sequence). Trimming left V 5 bases short and J 3 bases short, with 10 bases between. For the CDR3, the DNA is TGTGCCAGCAGCCCTAGGTTCGCTAATGAAAAACTGTTTTTT. This sequence encodes CASSPRFANEKLFF. Complete variable domain (other parts from reference TRBV11-1 and TRBJ1-4): EAEVAQSPRYKITEKSQAVAFWCDPISGHATLYWYRQILGQGPELLVQFQDESVVDDSQLPKDRFSAERLKGVDSTLKIQPAELGDSAMYLCASSPRFANEKLFFGSGTQLSVL.

This chain uses TRBV21-1 with TRBJ1-2; the D call TRBD1 from the table was never checked on the DNA. TRBV21-1 is designated a pseudogene. The CDR3 is made up of 17 amino acids. DNA of the CDR3: TGTGCCAGCAGCGCAAGAAGTAGGGGACAGGGTGGGGCTGGCTACACCTTC. Encoded protein: CASSARSRGQGGAGYTF.

J is TRBJ2-2 and V is TRBV5-1; D unresolved. V was clipped by 4 bases and J by 2 bases, with 12 bases between them. The CDR3 totals 15 residues. Germline-derived CDR1 and CDR2 are SGHRS and YFSETQ. The CDR3: CASSPRSQNTGELFF. The DNA for the CDR3 is TGCGCCAGCAGCCCGCGGAGCCAAAACACCGGGGAGCTGTTTTTT.

V usage is TRBV25-1 and J usage is TRBJ2-1, with TRBD1 as a possible D gene (6 bases). V was pared by 4 bases and J by 4 bases, with 20 bases between. The CDR3 consists of 17 residues. The germline CDR1 and CDR2 sequences are MGHDK and SYGVNS. In DNA, the CDR3 is TGTGCCAGCAGTGCACATAGTGGGCAGGGGATTTACAATGAGCAGTTCTTC. It is translated as CASSAHSGQGIYNEQFF.

J is TRBJ2-1 and V is TRBV4-2; 9 bases map to TRBD2. The CDR3 loop spans 16 amino acids. Per germline, CDR1 LGHNA and CDR2 YNFKEQ. V lost 5 bases, J lost 6 bases, and 11 bases stayed unmatched. CDR3 in amino acids: CASSDVASGVVNEQFF. Written as DNA, the CDR3 is TGTGCCAGCAGCGATGTCGCTAGCGGGGTTGTCAATGAGCAGTTCTTC.

The genes are TRBV18 and TRBJ2-5, with 15 bases fitting TRBD2. Trimming at V came to 5 bases and at J to 3 bases, leaving 10 bases not matched to a gene. The CDR3 is 18 amino acids. Germline V gives CDR1 KGHSH, CDR2 LQKENI. CDR3 nucleotides: TGTGCCAGCTCAAATGGACTAGCGGGGGGGCCGATCAAAGAGACCCAGTACTTC. Amino acids: CASSNGLAGGPIKETQYF.

The chain combines TRBV19 with TRBJ2-6; TRBD1 might be the D (6 bases). Trimming pared 6 bases from V and 2 bases from J, leaving 20 bases between. The CDR3 runs 18 residues. Looked up from germline, CDR1 is LNHDA and CDR2 is SQIVND (reference sequence). The CDR3 region has the DNA TGTGCCAGTAGGGTCCAGGGGCAGTTTCTAACTGGGGCCAACGTCCTGACTTTC. Protein sequence: CASRVQGQFLTGANVLTF.

The chain recombines TRBV3-1 (or the pseudogene TRBV3-2) with TRBJ2-1; 9 bases fit TRBD2. The V gene's germline CDR1 is LGHDT and CDR2 YNNKEL (reference sequence). This CDR3 comprises 15 residues. V lost 1 base and J lost 4; bases outside the gene matches: 2. CDR3 in DNA: TGTGCCAGCAGCCAAGTAGCGGGGGCTTACAATGAGCAGTTCTTC. This gives the protein CASSQVAGAYNEQFF.

This rearrangement joins TRBV5-1 to TRBJ2-2, with 7 bases matching TRBD1. The CDR3 covers 15 residues. The V gene's germline CDR1 is SGHRS and CDR2 YFSETQ. The J segment lost 4 bases and the V segment lost 1 base, leaving 4 bases of the junction unmatched. The CDR3, as DNA: TGCGCCAGCAGCTTGTCTACAGGGGCCACCGGGGAGCTGTTTTTT. This translates into CASSLSTGATGELFF.

The chain couples TRBV5-1 to TRBJ2-2; TRBD1 matches at 10 bases. The germline gives CDR1 SGHRS, CDR2 YFSETQ. The CDR3 contains 14 residues. With 4 bases clipped from V and 6 bases from J, the junction kept 3 bases outside the gene matches. The CDR3 DNA sequence: TGCGCCAGCAGCCGGGACAGGGGTTCCGGGGAGCTGTTTTTT. Translated, it gives CASSRDRGSGELFF.

The V and J genes are TRBV23-1 and TRBJ2-5; possible D gene TRBD2, 7 bases. TRBV23-1 is an open reading frame whose function is uncertain. Trimming stripped 4 bases from V and 0 bases from J, with 15 bases between. This CDR3 contains 16 residues. The DNA for the CDR3 is TGCGCCAGCAGTCGCGGGGGCAGGTGGTACCAAGAGACCCAGTACTTC. It specifies CASSRGGRWYQETQYF.

The V call is TRBV27, the J call TRBJ2-7; 7 nucleotides align to TRBD1. Germline V gene lookup returns CDR1 MNHEY and CDR2 SMNVEV (reference sequence). J gave up 4 bases and V 11 bases, and 8 bases lay outside the gene matches. This CDR3 is built from 12 residues. The CDR3 coding sequence is TGTGCCTCTCGGGGACAGTCATACGAGCAGTACGTC. Protein sequence: CASRGQSYEQYV.

The V gene is TRBV28, the J gene TRBJ2-7; D possibly corresponds to TRBD2 (7 bases). Looked up from germline, CDR1 is MDHEN and CDR2 is SYDVKM. This CDR3 has 12 residues. The V gene lost 10 bases and the J gene lost 5 bases, with 15 bases spanning the gap. Written as DNA, the CDR3 is TGTGCCATCGGCCGGGGGGCCCACGAGCAGTACGTC. Residues: CAIGRGAHEQYV.

The chain couples TRBV2 to TRBJ1-3; a weak D match, TRBD1 (6 bases). This CDR3 contains 15 residues. Germline lookup yields CDR1 SNHLY and CDR2 FYNNEI. V was clipped by 1 base and J by 8 bases, with 15 bases between them. CDR3 loop: CASSEESGAVDTIYF. CDR3 bases: TGTGCCAGCAGTGAAGAGTCAGGGGCGGTTGACACCATATATTTT. The full variable domain, in which reference TRBV2 and TRBJ1-3 provide the parts outside the CDR3, is EPEVTQTPSHQVTQMGQEVILRCVPISNHLYFYWYRQILGQKVEFLVSFYNNEISEKSEIFDDQFSVERPDGSNFTLKIRSTKLEDSAMYFCASSEESGAVDTIYFGEGSWLTVV.

The chain has TRBV13 and TRBJ2-3; perhaps TRBD1 as D (6 bases). CDR1 and CDR2 (germline): PRHDT, FYEKMQ (reference sequence). Trimming stripped 5 bases from V and 5 bases from J, with 11 bases between. The CDR3 loop spans 13 amino acids. In nucleotides, the CDR3 is TGTGCCAGCAGCGAGGGGGTGGGAGATACGCAGTATTTT. Its translation: CASSEGVGDTQYF.

V and J are TRBV18 and TRBJ1-3, with TRBD1 matching 10 bases. The V gene's germline CDR1 is KGHSH and CDR2 LQKENI. Trimming at V came to 8 bases and at J to 7 bases, leaving 11 bases not matched to a gene. This CDR3 contains 15 residues. CDR3 in DNA: TGTGCCAGCACGATCCTCCAGGGACAGGGGAACACCATATATTTT. Protein product: CASTILQGQGNTIYF. Variable domain in full (rest from reference TRBV18 and TRBJ1-3): NAGVMQNPRHLVRRRGQEARLRCSPMKGHSHVYWYRQLPEEGLKFMVYLQKENIIDESGMPKERFSAEFPKEGPSILRIQQVVRGDSAAYFCASTILQGQGNTIYFGEGSWLTVV.

The V and J genes are TRBV24-1 and TRBJ2-5; 7 bases map to TRBD2. Germline trimming cut 4 bases from V and 5 bases from J; bases unmatched to any gene: 12. The V gene's germline CDR1 is KGHDR and CDR2 SFDVKD. This CDR3 region has 16 residues. DNA for the CDR3: TGTGCCACCAGTGACCCGAGACTTGGGGGAGGGGAGACCCAGTACTTC. Translation gives CATSDPRLGGGETQYF.

The V gene is TRBV25-1, the J gene TRBJ1-1; D is undetermined. V was trimmed by 5 bases and J by 3 bases, leaving 13 bases between them. The CDR3 totals 14 residues. The germline gives CDR1 MGHDK, CDR2 SYGVNS. The CDR3 DNA sequence: TGTGCCAGCAGTACTCTCGAGGTGGACACTGAAGCTTTCTTT. It codes for CASSTLEVDTEAFF.

The chain employs TRBV3-1 (or the pseudogene TRBV3-2) and TRBJ2-7, with 8 bases that match TRBD2. V dropped 1 base and J dropped 6; count of bases not matched to a gene: 8. Germline V gene sequence: CDR1 LGHDT, CDR2 YNNKEL (reference sequence). This CDR3 contains 15 residues. CDR3 region: CASSQGTGGAAEQYF. The CDR3 nucleotides are TGTGCCAGCAGCCAAGGGACCGGGGGGGCGGCCGAGCAGTACTTC.

The chain combines TRBV9 with TRBJ2-3; no reliable D call. Trimming removed 7 bases from V and 0 bases from J, with 6 bases in between. CDR1 and CDR2 (germline): SGDLS, YYNGEE. CDR3 length: 12 residues. The CDR3 DNA sequence: TGTGCCAGCGTCGGGAGCACAGATACGCAGTATTTT. It yields the protein CASVGSTDTQYF.

The chain combines TRBV3-1 (or the pseudogene TRBV3-2) with TRBJ1-4, with TRBD1 matching over 7 bases. After removal of 0 bases from V and 7 bases from J, the junction contained 5 bases not matched to a gene. The CDR3 contains 15 residues. Per the germline V gene, CDR1 is LGHDT and CDR2 is YNNKEL (reference sequence). Here the CDR3 DNA reads TGTGCCAGCAGCCAAGATAGGCCAGGGGGTGAAAAACTGTTTTTT. As protein: CASSQDRPGGEKLFF.

The rearrangement uses TRBV6-5 and TRBJ1-1, with a tentative D call TRBD1 (6 bases). The CDR3 runs to 14 residues. Germline assignment: CDR1 MNHEY and CDR2 SVGAGI. Trimming shortened V by 2 bases and J by 5 bases, and 12 bases separated the two germline ends. CDR3 region: CASSYIRDKTEAFF. CDR3 in DNA: TGTGCCAGCAGTTACATCCGGGACAAAACTGAAGCTTTCTTT.

This clone was detected only a few times. This chain joins TRBV4-1 and TRBJ1-5; 7 bases are a match to TRBD1. Looked up from germline, CDR1 is MGHRA and CDR2 is YSYEKL. This CDR3 is 17 amino acids long. With 4 bases clipped from V and 0 bases from J, the junction kept 9 bases outside the gene matches. The CDR3 nucleotides are TGCGCCAGCAGCCCACTATCCGGGACAGTTAGCAATCAGCCCCAGCATTTT. Protein product: CASSPLSGTVSNQPQHF.

The rearrangement links TRBV24-1 to TRBJ2-3, with 10 positions matching TRBD2. The CDR3 runs to 18 residues. Losses at the gene ends were 0 bases for V and 2 bases for J; bases not matched to a gene: 7. CDR1 is KGHDR and CDR2 is SFDVKD in the germline V gene. CDR3 DNA: TGTGCCACCAGTGATTTGCGAGCGGGGGGGAAACTCACAGATACGCAGTATTTT. It translates to CATSDLRAGGKLTDTQYF.

The V and J genes are TRBV2 and TRBJ1-2, with 11 bases that match TRBD1. The CDR3 sequence is 15 residues long. V lost 5 bases and J lost 8; bases outside the gene matches: 10. The germline gives CDR1 SNHLY, CDR2 FYNNEI. CDR3 in amino acids: CASSYTGTGGNGYTF. The CDR3, as DNA: TGTGCCAGCAGTTATACCGGGACAGGGGGAAACGGCTACACCTTC.

This clone was seen a single time. The rearrangement links TRBV3-1 (or the pseudogene TRBV3-2) to TRBJ2-2; maybe TRBD1 (5 bases). Germline V gene lookup returns CDR1 LGHDT and CDR2 YNNKEL (reference sequence). The CDR3 length is 18 residues. V lost 0 bases and J lost 0, with 14 bases in between. The CDR3 region has the DNA TGTGCCAGCAGCCAAGAACTCGGACACCACACGAACACCGGGGAGCTGTTTTTT. Protein product: CASSQELGHHTNTGELFF.